The 29 T cell receptor beta chains below all came from one sample that was sequenced in a study of monozygotic twins with inflammatory bowel disease. TCRdb re-called the 5' RACE reads and catalogs CDR3 proteins one per entry, DNA excluded. Its table records around 220,000 distinct CDR3 sequences. Sequencing input: blood. The source of these receptors is a human donor with ulcerative colitis or Crohn's disease, or a healthy co-twin of an affected twin (not recorded which).

This chain connects TRBV30 to TRBJ2-5; TCRdb reports TRBD1, a call that lacks DNA to check it against. The length of the CDR3 is 16 residues. Germline CDR1 GTSNPN, CDR2 SVGIG (reference sequence). The CDR3 reads CAWSPRGHGGQETQYF.

The genes are TRBV3-1 and TRBJ2-1. Germline lookup yields CDR1 LGHDT and CDR2 YNNKEL (reference sequence). The CDR3 totals 15 residues. The CDR3 loop reads CASSQDLNTYNEQFF.

This chain uses TRBV7-9 with TRBJ1-2. The V gene's germline CDR1 is SEHNR and CDR2 FQNEAQ (reference sequence). This CDR3 region has 12 residues. The chain's CDR3 is CASSAGLAGYTF.

The rearrangement links TRBV27 to TRBJ2-7; the TRBD1 assignment by TCRdb is unverifiable without DNA. Germline V lookup: CDR1 MNHEY, CDR2 SMNVEV (reference sequence). The CDR3 totals 14 residues. CDR3 protein: CATPVMFARGEQYF.

This chain joins TRBV6-1 and TRBJ2-1; TCRdb proposes TRBD1, but this gene call is untestable without DNA. The germline V gene has CDR1 MNHNS and CDR2 SASEGT. The CDR3 is 15 amino acids. CDR3 region: CASSPVLNSYNEQFF.

The chain carries TRBV5-1 and TRBJ2-4; TCRdb outputs TRBD1, but without DNA this stays unchecked. The CDR3 runs 13 residues. The germline gives CDR1 SGHRS, CDR2 YFSETQ. The CDR3 sequence is CASSYSGSDIQYF.

The genes are TRBV4-1 and TRBJ1-1; as DNA is missing, the TRBD1 call by TCRdb cannot be tested. Per germline, CDR1 MGHRA and CDR2 YSYEKL. This CDR3 region has 14 residues. The CDR3 is CASSHTRQGQEAFF.

The chain combines TRBV6-2 or TRBV6-3 with TRBJ1-5; no DNA is available, so the TRBD1 call from TCRdb remains unchecked. CDR3 length: 14 amino acids. The germline V gene has CDR1 MNHEY and CDR2 SVGEGT. The CDR3 sequence is CASTPPGVSQPQHF.

The rearrangement uses TRBV18 and TRBJ1-2. This CDR3 is built from 12 residues. From germline, CDR1 is KGHSH and CDR2 LQKENI. CDR3 residues: CASSRENYGYTF. Complete variable domain (other parts from reference TRBV18 and TRBJ1-2): NAGVMQNPRHLVRRRGQEARLRCSPMKGHSHVYWYRQLPEEGLKFMVYLQKENIIDESGMPKERFSAEFPKEGPSILRIQQVVRGDSAAYFCASSRENYGYTFGSGTRLTVV.

This chain connects TRBV6-1 to TRBJ1-1; TCRdb's D gene call, TRBD1, goes unchecked for lack of DNA. The CDR3 is 15 residues long. In germline, CDR1 is MNHNS, CDR2 SASEGT. CDR3: CASSVVGALNTEAFF.

The chain joins TRBV29-1 to TRBJ2-7. The CDR3 spans 14 residues. CDR1 and CDR2 (germline): SQVTM, ANQGSEA. CDR3 sequence: CSVEDTVTFGEQYF.

The rearrangement links TRBV12-3 or TRBV12-4 to TRBJ1-6. CDR3 length: 12 amino acids. CDR3 sequence reads: CASSWVSSPLHF.

V is TRBV7-2 and J is TRBJ1-1; TCRdb picks TRBD1, but there is no DNA to check that call. The CDR3 contains 15 residues. Germline lookup yields CDR1 SGHTA and CDR2 FQGNSA. The CDR3 is CASSLATGRNTEAFF.

This rearrangement joins TRBV21-1 to TRBJ1-5; the TCRdb call, TRBD1, lacks DNA for checking. TRBV21-1 is a listed pseudogene. The CDR3 has 14 amino acids. The CDR3 spells CANHLGGSNQPQHF.

The V gene is TRBV6-6, the J gene TRBJ1-2; TCRdb gives TRBD1 as the D gene, but with no DNA this cannot be confirmed. The CDR3 spans 12 residues. Germline CDR1 MNHNY, CDR2 SVGAGI (reference sequence). The CDR3 sequence is CASKDTNYGYTF.

The chain combines TRBV7-9 with TRBJ2-7; there is no DNA to check the TCRdb D call of TRBD2. Per the germline V gene, CDR1 is SEHNR and CDR2 is FQNEAQ (reference sequence). The CDR3 is 15 amino acids. The CDR3 loop is CASSLEIAGTYEQYF.

V usage is TRBV7-3 and J usage is TRBJ2-2; TCRdb returns TRBD1, unconfirmable since there is no DNA. The CDR3 spans 16 residues. Germline V gene lookup returns CDR1 SGHTA and CDR2 FQGTGA. The CDR3 spells CASSLNRGGNTGELFF. Combining the CDR3 with reference TRBV7-3 and TRBJ2-2 gives the whole variable domain GAGVSQTPSNKVTEKGKYVELRCDPISGHTALYWYRQSLGQGPEFLIYFQGTGAADDSGLPNDRFFAVRPEGSVSTLKIQRTERGDSAVYLCASSLNRGGNTGELFFGEGSRLTVL.

The chain recombines TRBV5-1 with TRBJ2-7; checking the TCRdb D call of TRBD2 is not possible without DNA. CDR1 is SGHRS, CDR2 YFSETQ, per germline. The CDR3 runs 14 residues. The CDR3 loop reads CASSYEGGAYEQYF.

V and J are TRBV7-2 and TRBJ2-1; lacking DNA, the TRBD1 call made by TCRdb goes unchecked. Germline values: CDR1 SGHTA, CDR2 FQGNSA. This CDR3 has 15 residues. CDR3 protein: CASSLDRGRGNEQFF.

The gene calls are TRBV7-9 and TRBJ2-5. CDR1 and CDR2 from the germline V gene are SEHNR and FQNEAQ (reference sequence). The CDR3 is made up of 14 amino acids. The CDR3 loop is CASSFPTAQETQYF.

The V gene is TRBV29-1, the J gene TRBJ2-1; TCRdb lists TRBD1, though no DNA is available to test this call. Germline CDR1 SQVTM, CDR2 ANQGSEA. This CDR3 has 14 residues. The CDR3 loop is CSVEGKGAYNEQFF.

The CDR3 region is CASSLAGTGATEAFF. V gene TRBV7-9 combines with J gene TRBJ1-1; TCRdb selects TRBD1, and the lack of DNA leaves this call unchecked. Germline V lookup: CDR1 SEHNR, CDR2 FQNEAQ (reference sequence). The length of the CDR3 is 15 residues.

J is TRBJ1-1 and V is TRBV30. This CDR3 comprises 12 residues. The V gene's germline CDR1 is GTSNPN and CDR2 SVGIG (reference sequence). The CDR3 reads CAWSPHYTEAFF.

The chain recombines TRBV10-3 with TRBJ2-7. CDR3 length equals 14 residues. Germline V lookup: CDR1 ENHRY, CDR2 SYGVKD. CDR3 protein: CAISESDIAYEQYF.

The V call is TRBV11-2, the J call TRBJ1-6; the D gene TCRdb calls, TRBD1, cannot be checked with no DNA. This CDR3 is 15 amino acids long. Per the germline V gene, CDR1 is SGHAT and CDR2 is FQNNGV. The chain's CDR3 is CASSLEPGFGSPLHF.

The chain uses TRBV7-6 and TRBJ2-1. The germline V gene has CDR1 SGHVS and CDR2 FNYEAQ. This CDR3 comprises 13 residues. CDR3 protein: CASSFRKYNEQFF. Filled out from reference TRBV7-6 and TRBJ2-1, the complete variable domain reads GAGVSQSPRYKVTKRGQDVALRCDPISGHVSLYWYRQALGQGPEFLTYFNYEAQQDKSGLPNDRFSAERPEGSISTLTIQRTEQRDSAMYRCASSFRKYNEQFFGPGTRLTVL.

The chain has TRBV12-5 and TRBJ2-5; TCRdb selects TRBD1, and the lack of DNA leaves this call unchecked. The germline CDR1 and CDR2 sequences are LGHNT and FRNRAP. The CDR3 runs to 14 residues. CDR3 region: CASGWGRGQETQYF.

The chain employs TRBV28 and TRBJ2-7. The CDR3 contains 14 residues. The germline V gene encodes CDR1 MDHEN and CDR2 SYDVKM. The CDR3 loop is CASSTTRSLYEQYF.

The chain joins TRBV20-1 to TRBJ2-5; there is no DNA to check the TCRdb D call of TRBD1. Germline-derived CDR1 and CDR2 are DFQATT and SNEGSKA (reference sequence). The CDR3 is made up of 14 amino acids. The CDR3 protein is CSASGQGKQETQYF.